Listed here are 21 T cell receptor beta chains from one sample, sequenced in a study of cytotoxic CD8 clonotypes in ibrutinib-treated CLL. The repertoire was sequenced with immunoSEQ multiplex PCR; TCRdb's copy has only in-frame clones and lacks some. The data show around 70,000 clones, around 82% seen once. Sequencing used PBMCs, obtained at disease progression, from a patient treated with ibrutinib. These receptors were taken from a human donor with chronic lymphocytic leukemia.

The chain recombines TRBV30 with TRBJ2-1; the D is unclear. The CDR3 has 15 amino acids. Germline assignment: CDR1 GTSNPN and CDR2 SVGIG (reference sequence). V gave up 2 bases and J gave up 0 bases, with 11 bases separating them. CDR3 residues: CAWSQYSLSYNEQFF. The CDR3 region has the DNA TGTGCCTGGAGTCAATACTCCCTCTCCTACAATGAGCAGTTCTTC.

The chain couples TRBV4-1 to TRBJ2-2; D is unclear. The length of the CDR3 is 17 residues. Trimming pared 5 bases from V and 1 base from J, leaving 17 bases between. The germline CDR1 and CDR2 sequences are MGHRA and YSYEKL. The CDR3 region has the DNA TGCGCCAGCAGCACTCAGAACCTAGTAGGGAACACCGGGGAGCTGTTTTTT. Residues: CASSTQNLVGNTGELFF.

This chain links TRBV2 with TRBJ1-3; D may be TRBD1 (5 bases). V was trimmed by 4 bases and J by 4 bases, leaving 11 bases between them. The germline gives CDR1 SNHLY, CDR2 FYNNEI. The length of the CDR3 is 14 residues. The CDR3 protein is CASSGGSVGNTIYF. The CDR3 bases are TGTGCCAGCAGTGGGGGGTCCGTCGGAAACACCATATATTTT.

The chain is built from TRBV19 and TRBJ2-7; D call uncertain. The CDR3 is 12 amino acids. The V end was cut by 5 bases, the J end by 7 bases, with 12 bases between. Germline V gene lookup returns CDR1 LNHDA and CDR2 SQIVND (reference sequence). CDR3 bases: TGTGCCAGTAGTGACCCGGGCCGGGAGCAGTACTTC. This translates into CASSDPGREQYF. The entire variable domain, with the rest obtained from reference TRBV19 and TRBJ2-7, is as follows: DGGITQSPKYLFRKEGQNVTLSCEQNLNHDAMYWYRQDPGQGLRLIYYSQIVNDFQKGDIAEGYSVSREKKESFPLTVTSAQKNPTAFYLCASSDPGREQYFGPGTRLTVT.

Judged by abundance, this clone is medium-sized. CDR3 DNA sequence: TGTGCCAGCAGTCCACCGGGACTAGCGGGGAACAATGAGCAGTTCTTC. Protein product: CASSPPGLAGNNEQFF. The chain links TRBV28 to TRBJ2-1, with 13 bases lining up with TRBD2. The CDR3 has 16 residues. V shed 5 bases and J 5 bases; nucleotides not matched to a gene: 6. Germline V CDR1 and CDR2: MDHEN, SYDVKM.

V gene TRBV7-8 combines with J gene TRBJ2-7, with 11 bases fitting TRBD1. Looked up from germline, CDR1 is SGHVS and CDR2 is FQNEAQ. This CDR3 has 15 residues. V was pared by 5 bases and J by 2 bases, with 5 bases of the junction left unmatched. Written as DNA, the CDR3 is TGTGCCAGCAGCCGGACAGGGGGCAGCCCCTACGAGCAGTACTTC. Its translation: CASSRTGGSPYEQYF.

The chain combines TRBV4-1 with TRBJ1-2; 7 bases are a match to TRBD1. The V segment lost 0 bases and the J segment 5 bases; nucleotides outside the gene matches: 6. Germline V gene lookup returns CDR1 MGHRA and CDR2 YSYEKL. The CDR3 has 15 residues. The DNA for the CDR3 is TGCGCCAGCAGCCAAGATCGACAGGGTAATTATGGCTACACCTTC. Protein: CASSQDRQGNYGYTF.

The CDR3 coding sequence is TGCGCCAGCAGTCGTTTTTCCTGGGCGGATTTAAATTCACCCCTCCACTTT. It codes for CASSRFSWADLNSPLHF. The rearrangement joins TRBV23-1 to TRBJ1-6; D gene ambiguous. TRBV23-1 carries the ORF label, with uncertain function. Trimming shortened V by 4 bases and J by 7 bases, and 20 bases separated the two germline ends. The CDR3 extends over 17 amino acids.

This chain uses TRBV6-6 with TRBJ1-1; possible D gene TRBD1, 6 bases. Germline V gives CDR1 MNHNY, CDR2 SVGAGI (reference sequence). The CDR3 covers 14 residues. The ends were cut back, 6 bases at V and 3 bases at J, with 14 bases in the middle. The CDR3 spells CASRPTGFDTEAFF. CDR3 coding DNA: TGTGCCAGCAGACCCACAGGGTTCGACACTGAAGCTTTCTTT.

The V call is TRBV10-3, the J call TRBJ1-6; 9 nucleotides agree with TRBD1. The CDR3 totals 16 residues. The ends lost 3 bases at V and 6 bases at J; junction bases unmatched: 6. Germline-derived CDR1 and CDR2 are ENHRY and SYGVKD. CDR3 sequence (DNA): TGTGCCATCAGTGACAAACAGGGGGCTTCTAATTCACCCCTCCACTTT. It codes for CAISDKQGASNSPLHF.

V is TRBV7-6 and J is TRBJ2-7; a possible D gene is TRBD1 (5 bases). The CDR3 extends over 15 amino acids. Per the germline V gene, CDR1 is SGHVS and CDR2 is FNYEAQ. Deletions cut 4 bases from V and 0 bases from J, with 13 bases between. The CDR3 loop is CASSSQAFGSYEQYF. CDR3 bases: TGTGCCAGCAGCTCACAGGCTTTCGGCTCCTACGAGCAGTACTTC.

The rearrangement joins TRBV27 to TRBJ1-2; TRBD1 might be the D (6 bases). The CDR3 totals 16 residues. V was cut by 6 bases and J by 0 bases, with 17 bases left in between. Germline lookup yields CDR1 MNHEY and CDR2 SMNVEV (reference sequence). The CDR3 DNA reads TGTGCCAGCAGCCAAGGCGGGACAAGAGCTAACTATGGCTACACCTTC. Translated: CASSQGGTRANYGYTF.

The rearrangement links TRBV25-1 to TRBJ2-5; D not resolved. Germline V lookup: CDR1 MGHDK, CDR2 SYGVNS. V was cut by 2 bases and J by 7 bases, with 2 bases left in between. The CDR3 contains 10 residues. The CDR3 nucleotides read TGTGCCAGCAGTGAAGGGACCCAGTACTTC. Translated: CASSEGTQYF.

The V and J genes are TRBV15 and TRBJ2-6; D unclear. Trimming removed 5 bases from V and 3 bases from J, with 20 bases in between. This CDR3 region has 18 residues. Germline V gene sequence: CDR1 LNHNV, CDR2 YYDKDF (reference sequence). The CDR3 bases are TGTGCCACCAGCGAAGACGTATTGGGGTCTTTTGGGGCCAACGTCCTGACTTTC. Protein sequence: CATSEDVLGSFGANVLTF.

The rearrangement links TRBV6-4 to TRBJ1-2; TRBD1 agrees at 7 bases. Germline CDR1 reads MRHNA; CDR2 reads SNTAGT. The CDR3 contains 15 residues. The V segment lost 3 bases and the J segment 3 bases; nucleotides outside the gene matches: 7. CDR3 in DNA: TGTGCCAGCAGTGAAGGACAGGAGCCCTACTATGGCTACACCTTC. Translating gives CASSEGQEPYYGYTF.

The chain combines TRBV19 with TRBJ1-5; 8 bases line up with TRBD1. Germline values: CDR1 LNHDA, CDR2 SQIVND (reference sequence). The CDR3 contains 14 residues. V lost 5 bases to trimming and J lost 6 bases; unmatched junction nucleotides: 6. CDR3 bases: TGTGCCAGTAGTGACAGGGGAGGAGGTCAGCCCCAGCATTTT. This encodes CASSDRGGGQPQHF.

This clone appeared a single time. The chain joins TRBV5-6 to TRBJ2-1; D possibly uses TRBD1 or TRBD2 (5 bases each). The CDR3 is made up of 16 amino acids. Germline V lookup: CDR1 SGHDT, CDR2 YYEEEE. Trimming took off 4 bases at V and 10 bases at J, with 24 bases between the two ends. The CDR3 sequence: CASSQDGGSGLREQFF. The CDR3 DNA sequence: TGTGCCAGCAGCCAGGATGGGGGTTCAGGGTTAAGGGAGCAGTTCTTC.

CDR3 loop: CASSPLSRSSGANVLTF. The DNA of the CDR3 is TGTGCCAGCTCACCACTGAGCAGGAGCTCTGGGGCCAACGTCCTGACTTTC. The chain recombines TRBV18 with TRBJ2-6; no reliable D call. The CDR3 is 17 amino acids. V was clipped by 1 base and J by 0 bases, with 10 bases between them. The germline gives CDR1 KGHSH, CDR2 LQKENI.

The J gene is TRBJ2-7, the V gene TRBV7-2; 7 bases agree with TRBD2. The J segment lost 0 bases and the V segment lost 6 bases, leaving 5 bases of the junction unmatched. The CDR3 length is 14 residues. From germline, CDR1 is SGHTA and CDR2 FQGNSA. The CDR3: CASRSAGSSYEQYF. Written as DNA, the CDR3 is TGTGCCAGCAGATCAGCGGGGTCCTCCTACGAGCAGTACTTC.

This clone was recorded once. The genes are TRBV7-9 and TRBJ2-7; 8 nucleotides match TRBD1. Germline CDR1 SEHNR, CDR2 FQNEAQ (reference sequence). Trimming at V came to 5 bases and at J to 5 bases, leaving 11 bases not matched to a gene. The CDR3 is made up of 15 amino acids. CDR3 amino acids: CASSELGQGIDEQYF. The CDR3 DNA sequence: TGTGCCAGCAGCGAACTAGGACAGGGCATAGACGAGCAGTACTTC.

V gene TRBV9 combines with J gene TRBJ2-7; TRBD1 or TRBD2 may be the D gene (5 bases each). V gave up 5 bases and J gave up 5 bases, with 20 bases separating them. The CDR3 totals 15 residues. CDR1 and CDR2 from the germline V gene are SGDLS and YYNGEE. CDR3 nucleotides: TGTGCCAGCAGGGGGGAGATTACTAGGCCCAACGAGCAGTACTTC. Protein sequence: CASRGEITRPNEQYF.